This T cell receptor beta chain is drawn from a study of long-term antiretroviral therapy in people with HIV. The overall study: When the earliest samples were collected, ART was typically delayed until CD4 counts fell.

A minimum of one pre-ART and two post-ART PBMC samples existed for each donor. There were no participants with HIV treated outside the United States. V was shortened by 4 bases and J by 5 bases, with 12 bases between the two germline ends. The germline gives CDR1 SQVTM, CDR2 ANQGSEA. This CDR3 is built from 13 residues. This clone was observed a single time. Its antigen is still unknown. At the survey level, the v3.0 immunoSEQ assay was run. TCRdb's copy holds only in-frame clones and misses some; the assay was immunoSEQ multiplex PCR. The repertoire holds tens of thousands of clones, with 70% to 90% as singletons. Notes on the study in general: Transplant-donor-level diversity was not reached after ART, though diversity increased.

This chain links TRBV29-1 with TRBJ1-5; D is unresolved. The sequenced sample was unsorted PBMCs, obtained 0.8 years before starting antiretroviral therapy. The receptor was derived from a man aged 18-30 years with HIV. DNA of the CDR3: TGCAGCGTTGGACCCGGGAAGGATCAGCCCCAGCATTTT. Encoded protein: CSVGPGKDQPQHF.